What follows are 25 T cell receptor beta chains derived from one specimen sequenced in a study of CD8+CD57+ T cells in acquired aplastic anemia. Previously, flow cytometry had revealed CD8+CD57+ cell expansion in the patients chosen for sequencing. The study profiled TCR beta VDJ and CDR3 using genomic DNA as template. TCRdb passed the reads through MiXCR, listing each CDR3 protein once. The sample contains 150,000 or so distinct CDR3 sequences, roughly 48% of which appear only once. Sequencing was done on a sample of sorted CD4+, CD8+, or CD8+CD57+ T cells (not recorded which) from PBMCs. Every receptor here comes from a human donor with aplastic anemia.

The rearrangement joins TRBV20-1 to TRBJ2-5; TRBD2 agrees at 10 bases. The CDR3 extends over 17 amino acids. Germline V lookup: CDR1 DFQATT, CDR2 SNEGSKA (reference sequence). V shed 0 bases, J shed 5 bases, and the junction held 12 bases outside the gene matches. The CDR3 nucleotides read TGCAGTGCTAGAGATACCAAGCGGGAGGGGTTCGGGGAGACCCAGTACTTC. It codes for CSARDTKREGFGETQYF.

This clonotype was counted a single time. A junction end diverges from the germline sequence, so it may reflect a read error. The rearrangement links TRBV2 to TRBJ1-6, with TRBD1 matching over 8 bases. This CDR3 has 16 amino acids. CDR1 is SNHLY, CDR2 FYNNEI, per germline. CDR3 residues: CAGRGDRNTCNSPLHF. CDR3 nucleotide sequence: TGTGCCGGCAGAGGGGACAGGAACACATGTAATTCACCCCTCCACTTT. Combining the CDR3 with reference TRBV2 and TRBJ1-6 gives the whole variable domain EPEVTQTPSHQVTQMGQEVILRCVPISNHLYFYWYRQILGQKVEFLVSFYNNEISEKSEIFDDQFSVERPDGSNFTLKIRSTKLEDSAMYFCAGRGDRNTCNSPLHFGNGTRLTVT.

This clonotype was counted at least ten times. The V call is TRBV5-1, the J call TRBJ2-7, with 7 bases lining up with TRBD1. J gave up 4 bases and V 1 base, and 8 bases lay outside the gene matches. The CDR3 contains 15 residues. Per germline, CDR1 SGHRS and CDR2 YFSETQ. The DNA for the CDR3 is TGCGCCAGCAGCTTGACTGGGACAGTAATTTACGAGCAGTACTTC. This codes for CASSLTGTVIYEQYF.

This clonotype appeared a single time. One base away lies a much larger clone, so this may be a sequencing read error. The chain combines TRBV6-5 with TRBJ1-4; tentatively, D is TRBD1 (5 bases). Germline V lookup: CDR1 MNHEY, CDR2 SVGAGI. The CDR3 extends over 14 amino acids. V dropped 5 bases and J dropped 6 bases, with 13 bases sitting between them. The CDR3 region has the DNA TGTGCCAGCAGTCACAAGGCAGGGCATGAAAAACTGTTTTTT. Its protein product is CASSHKAGHEKLFF.

This clonotype was detected many times. The V call is TRBV10-2, the J call TRBJ2-1; D tentatively reads TRBD1 or TRBD2 (5 bases each). V was shortened by 7 bases and J by 0 bases, with 7 bases between the two germline ends. The CDR3 covers 13 residues. CDR1 is WSHSY and CDR2 is SAAADI in the germline V gene. CDR3: CASKGSSYNEQFF. The CDR3 DNA reads TGCGCCAGCAAGGGGAGCTCCTACAATGAGCAGTTCTTC.

The table lists this clonotype with many counts. This chain connects TRBV7-2 to TRBJ2-5; possibly TRBD1 or TRBD2 for D (5 bases each). V was cut by 1 base and J by 5 bases, with 11 bases left in between. This CDR3 region has 14 residues. CDR1 and CDR2 from the germline V gene are SGHTA and FQGNSA. The DNA of the CDR3 is TGTGCCAGCAGCTTAGAGTGGGGGTCGGAGACCCAGTACTTC. Translated: CASSLEWGSETQYF.

This clonotype has at least ten counts. This chain connects TRBV19 to TRBJ1-5; 8 bases agree with TRBD1. The CDR3 runs to 15 residues. Trimming cost V 5 bases and J 7 bases; bases outside gene matches: 10. Germline values: CDR1 LNHDA, CDR2 SQIVND (reference sequence). CDR3 DNA: TGTGCCAGTAGTTCCCGACAGGGGATACGACAGCCCCAGCATTTT. Translation: CASSSRQGIRQPQHF.

The chain has TRBV11-2 and TRBJ2-7; 16 nucleotides match TRBD2. CDR1 is SGHAT and CDR2 is FQNNGV in the germline V gene. The trim removed 4 bases at V and 3 bases at J, leaving 6 bases unmatched. The CDR3 totals 17 residues. The CDR3 is CASSSGTSGGAVYEQYF. The CDR3 DNA follows: TGTGCCAGCAGCTCGGGGACTAGCGGGGGGGCTGTCTACGAGCAGTACTTC. Looking up the rest from reference TRBV11-2 and TRBJ2-7 gives the full variable domain: EAGVAQSPRYKIIEKRQSVAFWCNPISGHATLYWYQQILGQGPKLLIQFQNNGVVDDSQLPKDRFSAERLKGVDSTLKIQPAKLEDSAVYLCASSSGTSGGAVYEQYFGPGTRLTVT.

This clonotype has ten or more counts. The chain combines TRBV20-1 with TRBJ2-5; D call uncertain. Germline V gives CDR1 DFQATT, CDR2 SNEGSKA (reference sequence). CDR3 size: 14 residues. Trimming cost V 1 base and J 2 bases, with 11 bases left between them. This CDR3 is CSARGTDRQETQYF. DNA for the CDR3: TGCAGTGCTAGAGGAACCGATAGGCAAGAGACCCAGTACTTC.

The V and J genes are TRBV29-1 and TRBJ1-1; no clear D gene. CDR3 length equals 13 residues. V lost 5 bases and J 1 base, leaving 11 bases between the germline ends. Germline V gene data show CDR1 as SQVTM and CDR2 as ANQGSEA. This chain's CDR3 is CSVKTATNTEAFF. CDR3 nucleotides: TGCAGCGTTAAGACCGCTACGAACACTGAAGCTTTCTTT.

The sample holds one count of this clonotype. The rearrangement uses TRBV19 and TRBJ2-1; tentatively, D is TRBD1 or TRBD2 (5 bases each). Germline-derived CDR1 and CDR2 are LNHDA and SQIVND (reference sequence). The CDR3 totals 15 residues. Trimming removed 6 bases at V and 3 bases at J, with 15 bases between. The chain's CDR3 is CASSDRLNLYNEQFF. The CDR3 nucleotides read TGTGCCAGTAGCGACAGACTAAACCTCTACAATGAGCAGTTCTTC.

This clonotype was seen many times. The V gene is TRBV2, the J gene TRBJ2-1; 10 bases align to TRBD2. This CDR3 has 16 residues. Trimming took 4 bases from V and 4 from J; bases not matched to a gene: 7. Germline lookup yields CDR1 SNHLY and CDR2 FYNNEI. The CDR3 sequence is CASSVGSGGQYNEQFF. CDR3 DNA: TGTGCCAGCAGTGTTGGTAGCGGGGGGCAATACAATGAGCAGTTCTTC.

The rearrangement joins TRBV12-3 or TRBV12-4 to TRBJ1-6, with D perhaps matching TRBD1 (5 bases). The ends were cut back, 6 bases at V and 6 bases at J, with 15 bases in the middle. The CDR3 spans 15 residues. The DNA of the CDR3 is TGTGCCAGCAGCGGGACGGCTTCAGCTAATTCACCCCTCCACTTT. Translation gives CASSGTASANSPLHF.

This clonotype was seen only once. The chain is built from TRBV7-3 and TRBJ2-7; D unclear. The V end was cut by 3 bases, the J end by 5 bases, with 8 bases between. CDR1 is SGHTA and CDR2 is FQGTGA in the germline V gene. The CDR3 spans 12 residues. The CDR3 region is CASSLDFHEQYF. The CDR3 region has the DNA TGTGCCAGCAGCTTGGATTTCCACGAGCAGTACTTC.

The chain couples TRBV4-2 to TRBJ2-3, with D possibly matching TRBD2 (7 bases). The V and J ends lost 6 bases and 2 bases respectively, with 21 bases between them. Germline CDR1 LGHNA, CDR2 YNFKEQ. The CDR3 length is 17 residues. As DNA, the CDR3 is TGTGCCAGCAGACTAGGGGGGGGGACTTCGTACACAGATACGCAGTATTTT. Protein sequence: CASRLGGGTSYTDTQYF.

This clonotype showed up many times. The chain has TRBV20-1 and TRBJ2-2; D remains unclear. Trimming took 3 bases from V and 0 from J, leaving 11 bases between them. Germline CDR1 DFQATT, CDR2 SNEGSKA (reference sequence). The CDR3 sequence is 15 residues long. CDR3 in DNA: TGCAGTGCTAGCATAATTGCTACGAACACCGGGGAGCTGTTTTTT. Amino acid sequence: CSASIIATNTGELFF.

Details on this clonotype: One junction end disagrees with the germline gene, perhaps due to a read error. V gene TRBV11-2 combines with J gene TRBJ2-5; the D is unclear. Germline V gene sequence: CDR1 SGHAT, CDR2 FQNNGV. The CDR3 covers 17 residues. CDR3 residues: CASSLGMAASLQGTQYF. DNA for the CDR3: TGTGCCAGCAGCTTAGGTATGGCAGCTTCATTACAAGGGACCCAGTACTTC.

As concerns this clonotype: Germline is not matched at one junction end, which may reflect a read error. This chain joins TRBV7-6 and TRBJ2-1; 8 bases line up with TRBD1. CDR3 length: 18 amino acids. Germline V gene lookup returns CDR1 SGHVS and CDR2 FNYEAQ. The CDR3 sequence is CASSLAPTRTGKGNEQFF. Here the CDR3 DNA reads TGTGCTAGCAGCTTAGCGCCAACCCGGACAGGGAAGGGCAATGAGCAGTTCTTC.

This chain connects TRBV24-1 to TRBJ2-7; 8 bases line up with TRBD1. The CDR3 spans 14 residues. Germline CDR1 is KGHDR and CDR2 is SFDVKD. The trim removed 2 bases at V and 5 bases at J, leaving 4 bases unmatched. CDR3 protein: CATSDWTGSNEQYF. The CDR3 bases are TGTGCCACCAGTGATTGGACAGGGAGTAACGAGCAGTACTTC.

At least ten counts were recorded for this clonotype. V usage is TRBV12-3 or TRBV12-4 and J usage is TRBJ1-6, with no clear D. The CDR3 runs to 12 residues. Deletions cut 4 bases from V and 6 bases from J, with 4 bases between. This CDR3 is CASSYSNSPLHF. The CDR3 region has the DNA TGTGCCAGCAGTTACTCTAATTCACCCCTCCACTTT.

At least ten counts were recorded for this clonotype. The CDR3 DNA sequence: TGTGCCACCCAAATAGGAGGGGCTGGTGGAAACACCATATATTTT. The encoded protein is CATQIGGAGGNTIYF. V usage is TRBV2 and J usage is TRBJ1-3; tentative D call: TRBD1 (5 bases). CDR3 length equals 15 residues. V was cut by 10 bases and J by 3 bases, with 19 bases left in between. Per the germline V gene, CDR1 is SNHLY and CDR2 is FYNNEI.

The chain has TRBV29-1 and TRBJ2-3; no definite D call. This CDR3 has 12 amino acids. Germline CDR1 is SQVTM and CDR2 is ANQGSEA. V dropped 6 bases and J dropped 2 bases, with 9 bases sitting between them. CDR3 in amino acids: CSVSDPTDTQYF. The CDR3 DNA reads TGCAGCGTCTCAGACCCCACAGATACGCAGTATTTT.

This clonotype was seen just once. The V gene is TRBV19, the J gene TRBJ2-3, with unresolved D. Deletions cut 7 bases from V and 4 bases from J, with 15 bases between. This CDR3 has 14 amino acids. Germline V gene data show CDR1 as LNHDA and CDR2 as SQIVND (reference sequence). The CDR3 sequence: CASNSARWADTQYF. The DNA of the CDR3 is TGTGCCAGTAATTCGGCCAGGTGGGCAGATACGCAGTATTTT. Together with reference TRBV19 and TRBJ2-3, the CDR3 gives the full variable domain: DGGITQSPKYLFRKEGQNVTLSCEQNLNHDAMYWYRQDPGQGLRLIYYSQIVNDFQKGDIAEGYSVSREKKESFPLTVTSAQKNPTAFYLCASNSARWADTQYFGPGTRLTVL.

The CDR3 region is CASSLDGAGEAEAFF. DNA of the CDR3: TGTGCCAGCAGCTTAGATGGGGCAGGGGAGGCTGAAGCTTTCTTT. J is TRBJ1-1 and V is TRBV7-2, with D possibly matching TRBD1 (6 bases). Germline CDR1 reads SGHTA; CDR2 reads FQGNSA. This CDR3 spans 15 amino acids. Trimming took 1 base from V and 6 from J, leaving 15 bases between them.

This clonotype occurred many times. This chain joins TRBV6-5 and TRBJ1-1; D perhaps matches TRBD1 (5 bases). The CDR3 length is 14 residues. Germline V CDR1 and CDR2: MNHEY, SVGAGI. Trimming took off 5 bases at V and 1 base at J, with 11 bases between the two ends. The CDR3 DNA reads as TGTGCCAGCAGTGCCGACAGTTCGAACACTGAAGCTTTCTTT. Its translation is CASSADSSNTEAFF.